A selection of T cell receptor beta chains follows, all from one sample in a study of vaccination effects on CD4 cells after COVID-19. Their antigen targets remain unknown. The repertoire was sequenced with immunoSEQ multiplex PCR; TCRdb's copy has only in-frame clones and lacks some. The sample consists of fewer than 90,000 clones, over 70% of them appearing once. This specimen was CD4+ T cells from PBMCs cultured with HCoV-OC43 spike peptides, taken after COVID-19 vaccination. These receptors all stem from a human donor who received a COVID-19 vaccine. The CDR3 runs from the conserved cysteine through the conserved F or W. Each record gives: CDR3 protein, CDR3 DNA, J gene, V gene, clone size, D gene. D genes are given only for firm matches. Clone size is given for some rows only: seen once, a few or many times, or a class if the clone is expanded.

CASRGQTVKAYGYTF | TGTGCCAGCAGGGGACAGACAGTAAAGGCCTATGGCTACACCTTC | TRBJ1-2 | TRBV2 | NA | TRBD1
CASSPVGRGLPNQPQHF | TGTGCCAGCAGTCCCGTTGGTAGGGGCCTCCCGAATCAGCCCCAGCATTTT | TRBJ1-5 | TRBV6-6 | NA | NA
CASTNRDSYGYTF | TGTGCCAGTACCAACCGGGACAGCTATGGCTACACCTTC | TRBJ1-2 | TRBV19 | NA | TRBD1
CASSRTRSSYNEQFF | TGTGCCAGCAGTAGGACCCGAAGCTCCTACAATGAGCAGTTCTTC | TRBJ2-1 | TRBV11-2 | NA | NA
CSVSDRDEKLFF | TGCAGCGTTAGCGACAGGGATGAAAAACTGTTTTTT | TRBJ1-4 | TRBV29-1 | NA | TRBD1
CASSQEVQDYNEQFF | TGCGCCAGCAGCCAAGAGGTTCAGGATTACAATGAGCAGTTCTTC | TRBJ2-1 | TRBV4-3 | NA | NA
CASSQGRANEKLFF | TGTGCCAGCAGTCAGGGTAGGGCTAATGAAAAACTGTTTTTT | TRBJ1-4 | TRBV6-5 | NA | NA
CASSPTHSGNTIYF | TGCGCCAGCAGCCCGACTCATTCTGGAAACACCATATATTTT | TRBJ1-3 | TRBV5-1 | NA | NA
CASSLVRTVATEAFF | TGTGCCAGCAGCTTAGTCCGGACAGTCGCCACTGAAGCTTTCTTT | TRBJ1-1 | TRBV11-2 | NA | NA
CASSPRDFLANYGYTF | TGTGCCAGCTCCCCGCGGGACTTCTTAGCTAACTATGGCTACACCTTC | TRBJ1-2 | TRBV18 | once | NA
CASSFSDTQYF | TGTGCCAGCAGTTTTTCAGATACGCAGTATTTT | TRBJ2-3 | TRBV6-5 | NA | NA
CASSHSPDTQYF | TGTGCCAGCTCCCACTCCCCAGATACGCAGTATTTT | TRBJ2-3 | TRBV18 | NA | NA
CASSPRDRGPREKLFF | TGTGCCAGCTCACCACGGGACAGGGGGCCGAGGGAAAAACTGTTTTTT | TRBJ1-4 | TRBV18 | NA | TRBD1
CASTDTPNTGELFF | TGCGCCAGCACCGACACCCCGAACACCGGGGAGCTGTTTTTT | TRBJ2-2 | TRBV5-1 | NA | NA
CASSFTGSGANVLTF | TGCGCCAGCAGCTTTACAGGGTCTGGGGCCAACGTCCTGACTTTC | TRBJ2-6 | TRBV5-1 | NA | NA
CASSVGSPNQPQHF | TGTGCCAGCAGTGTGGGCAGTCCCAATCAGCCCCAGCATTTT | TRBJ1-5 | TRBV2 | NA | NA
CASSLVAGQGAGGYTF | TGCGCCAGCAGCTTGGTCGCTGGACAGGGGGCTGGTGGCTACACCTTC | TRBJ1-2 | TRBV5-1 | once | TRBD1
CASSYGTGNTEAFF | TGTGCCAGCAGTTATGGGACGGGGAACACTGAAGCTTTCTTT | TRBJ1-1 | TRBV6-5 | NA | NA
CATSDSAGRTDTQYF | TGTGCCACCAGTGATTCGGCAGGGCGCACAGATACGCAGTATTTT | TRBJ2-3 | TRBV24-1 | NA | NA
CASSLEVGLPLHF | TGTGCCAGCAGCTTAGAGGTGGGCTTGCCCCTCCACTTT | TRBJ1-6 | TRBV7-9 | few | NA
CASSYTGTVGIYTF | TGTGCCAGCAGTTACACAGGGACTGTCGGGATCTACACCTTC | TRBJ1-2 | TRBV6-5 | NA | NA
CASTNREASTDTQYF | TGTGCCAGCACCAACAGAGAGGCTAGCACAGATACGCAGTATTTT | TRBJ2-3 | TRBV7-9 | NA | NA
CASSVAPGGKTEAFF | TGTGCCAGCAGCGTAGCTCCAGGGGGAAAGACTGAAGCTTTCTTT | TRBJ1-1 | TRBV9 | NA | TRBD1
CASRELAGINNEQFF | TGTGCCAGTAGGGAGCTAGCGGGGATAAACAATGAGCAGTTCTTC | TRBJ2-1 | TRBV19 | few | TRBD2
CASSYSSENF | TGTGCCAGCAGTTACTCGAGTGAAAACTTC | TRBJ1-2 | TRBV6-5 | NA | NA
CASSSPPLGTEAFF | TGTGCCAGCAGTTCTCCCCCTCTGGGCACTGAAGCTTTCTTT | TRBJ1-1 | TRBV6-5 | NA | NA
CASSWGVARGTIYF | TGTGCCAGTAGTTGGGGAGTGGCTCGCGGCACCATATATTTT | TRBJ1-3 | TRBV19 | few | NA
CASSIGTVNQPQHF | TGTGCCAGTAGTATTGGGACGGTCAATCAGCCCCAGCATTTT | TRBJ1-5 | TRBV19 | few | NA
CASSLASGNQETQYF | TGTGCCAGCAGCTTAGCAAGCGGGAACCAAGAGACCCAGTACTTC | TRBJ2-5 | TRBV7-2 | NA | TRBD2
CASGLFPSGTEAFF | TGTGCTAGTGGTTTATTCCCCAGCGGGACTGAAGCTTTCTTT | TRBJ1-1 | TRBV12-5 | NA | NA
CASSLLGLGTDTQYF | TGTGCCAGCAGCTTGTTAGGGCTTGGCACAGATACGCAGTATTTT | TRBJ2-3 | TRBV7-3 | once | NA
CASRLQGAEGYTF | TGTGCCAGCAGACTACAGGGGGCGGAGGGCTACACCTTC | TRBJ1-2 | TRBV6-5 | NA | TRBD1
CASTETRESGAFF | TGTGCCAGCACCGAAACCCGGGAGTCCGGAGCTTTCTTT | TRBJ1-1 | TRBV7-3 | NA | NA
CASSSGYEQFF | TGTGCCAGCAGTTCCGGCTATGAGCAGTTCTTC | TRBJ2-1 | TRBV28 | NA | NA
CASRAGTGSMNTEAFF | TGTGCCAGCAGAGCCGGGACAGGGTCCATGAACACTGAAGCTTTCTTT | TRBJ1-1 | TRBV2 | NA | TRBD1
CASSEFSVGGYTF | TGTGCCAGCAGTGAATTCTCCGTTGGGGGCTACACCTTC | TRBJ1-2 | TRBV6-1 | NA | NA
CASSPGRRSGNTIYF | TGTGCCAGCAGCCCCGGACGGCGCTCTGGAAACACCATATATTTT | TRBJ1-3 | TRBV5-6 | NA | NA
CASSPSGSLGTGELFF | TGTGCCAGCTCACCATCGGGGAGTCTGGGGACCGGGGAGCTGTTTTTT | TRBJ2-2 | TRBV18 | NA | NA
CASSFSWSGGRSKETQYF | TGTGCCAGCAGCTTTAGCTGGAGCGGGGGCAGAAGCAAAGAGACCCAGTACTTC | TRBJ2-5 | TRBV11-2 | once | TRBD2